Listed below are T cell receptor beta chains from one sample, sequenced in a study of pediatric ulcerative colitis. Clones were read by immunoSEQ multiplex PCR, and TCRdb kept only the in-frame ones, dropping some. The table lists 25,000 to 35,000 clones, around 80% of them singletons. The sequencing sample was made of blood. These receptors came from a boy aged 5 to 17 with severe ulcerative colitis. Each CDR3 is given with its conserved first and last residue. The D gene is left open where the match is weak. Size tells how often a clone was seen (once, few, many) or the class of an expanded clone, and some rows leave it out.

j_gene: TRBJ1-3; v_gene: TRBV7-9; abundance: NA; d_gene: NA; CDR3aa: CASSLDTISGNTIYF; CDR3nt: TGTGCCAGCAGCTTGGACACTATCTCTGGAAACACCATATATTTT
j_gene: TRBJ2-7; v_gene: TRBV7-2; abundance: NA; d_gene: NA; CDR3aa: CASSPWDGSYEQYF; CDR3nt: TGTGCCAGCAGCCCATGGGACGGCTCCTACGAGCAGTACTTC
j_gene: TRBJ1-1; v_gene: TRBV2; abundance: NA; d_gene: TRBD1; CDR3aa: CASSELGRRGEEAFF; CDR3nt: TGTGCCAGCAGTGAGTTAGGTCGCAGGGGGGAAGAGGCTTTCTTT
j_gene: TRBJ1-2; v_gene: TRBV18; abundance: few; d_gene: NA; CDR3aa: CASSPSQGGGYTF; CDR3nt: TGTGCCAGCTCACCATCTCAGGGTGGTGGCTACACCTTC
j_gene: TRBJ1-1; v_gene: TRBV11-2; abundance: NA; d_gene: NA; CDR3aa: CASSLKRAKNTEAFF; CDR3nt: TGTGCCAGCAGCTTGAAGCGGGCCAAGAACACTGAAGCTTTCTTT
j_gene: TRBJ1-3; v_gene: TRBV30; abundance: once; d_gene: NA; CDR3aa: CAWSAGAGNTIYF; CDR3nt: TGTGCCTGGAGTGCTGGGGCTGGAAACACCATATATTTT
j_gene: TRBJ1-1; v_gene: TRBV6-6; abundance: NA; d_gene: TRBD1; CDR3aa: CASSYSRTGDTEAFF; CDR3nt: TGTGCCAGCAGTTACTCGCGGACAGGGGACACTGAAGCTTTCTTT
j_gene: TRBJ1-5; v_gene: TRBV6-4; abundance: NA; d_gene: NA; CDR3aa: CASRKQGYSNQPQHF; CDR3nt: TGTGCCAGCAGGAAGCAGGGGTATAGCAATCAGCCCCAGCATTTT
j_gene: TRBJ1-5; v_gene: TRBV6-1; abundance: NA; d_gene: NA; CDR3aa: CASSERHNQPQHF; CDR3nt: TGTGCCAGCAGTGAACGACACAATCAGCCCCAGCATTTT
j_gene: TRBJ2-7; v_gene: TRBV19; abundance: NA; d_gene: NA; CDR3aa: CASSIGGRYEQYF; CDR3nt: TGTGCCAGTAGTATAGGTGGCAGGTACGAGCAGTACTTC
j_gene: TRBJ1-2; v_gene: TRBV19; abundance: few; d_gene: TRBD1; CDR3aa: CAVGQGQGYTF; CDR3nt: TGTGCCGTAGGACAGGGGCAGGGCTACACCTTC
j_gene: TRBJ1-1; v_gene: TRBV18; abundance: NA; d_gene: TRBD1; CDR3aa: CASSRQGGMNTEAFF; CDR3nt: TGTGCCAGCTCACGACAGGGCGGAATGAACACTGAAGCTTTCTTT
j_gene: TRBJ2-7; v_gene: TRBV11-2; abundance: NA; d_gene: TRBD2; CDR3aa: CASSASGTSEGYEQYF; CDR3nt: TGTGCCAGCAGCGCCTCCGGGACTAGCGAGGGCTACGAGCAGTACTTC
j_gene: TRBJ1-1; v_gene: TRBV10-3; abundance: once; d_gene: TRBD1; CDR3aa: CAISPDRDTEAFF; CDR3nt: TGTGCCATCAGCCCTGACAGGGACACTGAAGCTTTCTTT
j_gene: TRBJ1-6; v_gene: TRBV30; abundance: NA; d_gene: NA; CDR3aa: CAWTQGFGNSPLHF; CDR3nt: TGTGCCTGGACACAGGGTTTTGGAAATTCACCCCTCCACTTT
j_gene: TRBJ1-2; v_gene: TRBV5-1; abundance: few; d_gene: NA; CDR3aa: CASSFVTGSLWF; CDR3nt: TGCGCCAGCAGCTTCGTCACAGGGAGCTTGTGGTTC
j_gene: TRBJ2-5; v_gene: TRBV25-1; abundance: NA; d_gene: TRBD1; CDR3aa: CASSEPPQGVEQETQYF; CDR3nt: TGTGCCAGCAGTGAACCCCCCCAGGGGGTTGAACAAGAGACCCAGTACTTC
j_gene: TRBJ2-2; v_gene: TRBV5-1; abundance: NA; d_gene: TRBD1; CDR3aa: CASSLRQGSGELFF; CDR3nt: TGCGCCAGCAGCTTACGACAGGGCTCCGGGGAGCTGTTTTTT
j_gene: TRBJ2-5; v_gene: TRBV7-9; abundance: NA; d_gene: NA; CDR3aa: CASSLVLTRETQYF; CDR3nt: TGTGCCAGCAGCTTAGTCCTAACCAGGGAGACCCAGTACTTC
j_gene: TRBJ2-7; v_gene: TRBV27; abundance: NA; d_gene: NA; CDR3aa: CASSLSLTVASYEQYF; CDR3nt: TGTGCCAGCAGTTTATCCCTTACTGTAGCGTCCTACGAGCAGTACTTC
j_gene: TRBJ2-7; v_gene: TRBV9; abundance: NA; d_gene: NA; CDR3aa: CASSETGHYEQYF; CDR3nt: TGTGCCAGCAGCGAGACAGGTCATTACGAGCAGTACTTC
j_gene: TRBJ2-5; v_gene: TRBV5-1; abundance: NA; d_gene: TRBD2; CDR3aa: CASSLDGAGGQETQYF; CDR3nt: TGCGCCAGCAGCTTGGATGGGGCGGGGGGCCAAGAGACCCAGTACTTC
j_gene: TRBJ2-7; v_gene: TRBV2; abundance: NA; d_gene: TRBD1; CDR3aa: CAGGQGLNPYEQYF; CDR3nt: TGTGCCGGCGGACAGGGCTTAAATCCCTACGAGCAGTACTTC
j_gene: TRBJ2-3; v_gene: TRBV5-1; abundance: NA; d_gene: TRBD2; CDR3aa: CASSSLLSGGPGDTQYF; CDR3nt: TGCGCCAGCAGCTCACTCTTAAGCGGGGGACCGGGAGATACGCAGTATTTT
j_gene: TRBJ1-1; v_gene: TRBV6-1; abundance: NA; d_gene: TRBD1; CDR3aa: CASSEAGTGAEAFF; CDR3nt: TGTGCCAGCAGTGAAGCCGGGACAGGGGCTGAAGCTTTCTTT
j_gene: TRBJ2-1; v_gene: TRBV11-3; abundance: NA; d_gene: NA; CDR3aa: CASSLDRSGPYNEQFF; CDR3nt: TGTGCCAGCAGCTTAGATCGGTCGGGGCCCTACAATGAGCAGTTCTTC
j_gene: TRBJ1-1; v_gene: TRBV9; abundance: NA; d_gene: NA; CDR3aa: CASSVTSGSGATEAFF; CDR3nt: TGTGCCAGCAGCGTAACTTCAGGGTCGGGCGCGACTGAAGCTTTCTTT
j_gene: TRBJ2-1; v_gene: TRBV19; abundance: NA; d_gene: TRBD2; CDR3aa: CASSIGGGEGNEQFF; CDR3nt: TGTGCCAGTAGTATAGGCGGGGGAGAAGGCAATGAGCAGTTCTTC
j_gene: TRBJ2-2; v_gene: TRBV7-2; abundance: NA; d_gene: TRBD2; CDR3aa: CASSLYPGGPITGELFF; CDR3nt: TGTGCCAGCAGCTTATATCCGGGGGGGCCTATCACCGGGGAGCTGTTTTTT
j_gene: TRBJ1-5; v_gene: TRBV7-2; abundance: NA; d_gene: NA; CDR3aa: CASSVAPRGANQPQHF; CDR3nt: TGTGCCAGCAGCGTAGCCCCGAGAGGCGCCAATCAGCCCCAGCATTTT
j_gene: TRBJ1-2; v_gene: TRBV18; abundance: NA; d_gene: NA; CDR3aa: CASSPGRGAGYTF; CDR3nt: TGTGCCAGCTCACCAGGTCGGGGGGCTGGCTACACCTTC
j_gene: TRBJ1-2; v_gene: TRBV7-2; abundance: NA; d_gene: NA; CDR3aa: CASSSTRGGFGYTF; CDR3nt: TGTGCCAGCAGCTCGACCCGTGGAGGGTTTGGCTACACCTTC
j_gene: TRBJ1-2; v_gene: TRBV6-6; abundance: NA; d_gene: TRBD1; CDR3aa: CASRPPGGAGYGYTF; CDR3nt: TGTGCCAGCAGACCGCCAGGGGGCGCTGGCTATGGCTACACCTTC
j_gene: TRBJ1-1; v_gene: TRBV6-1; abundance: NA; d_gene: NA; CDR3aa: CASTRTATEAFF; CDR3nt: TGTGCCAGCACAAGGACAGCAACTGAAGCTTTCTTT
j_gene: TRBJ2-7; v_gene: TRBV9; abundance: NA; d_gene: NA; CDR3aa: CASSANLDPGGAEQYF; CDR3nt: TGTGCCAGCAGCGCTAACCTCGACCCAGGGGGGGCCGAGCAGTACTTC
j_gene: TRBJ1-2; v_gene: TRBV30; abundance: NA; d_gene: NA; CDR3aa: CAWSVRPGDINYGYTF; CDR3nt: TGTGCCTGGAGTGTAAGACCGGGGGACATAAACTATGGCTACACCTTC
j_gene: TRBJ2-1; v_gene: TRBV19; abundance: NA; d_gene: TRBD2; CDR3aa: CASSIDSGGGEQFF; CDR3nt: TGTGCCAGTAGTATAGATAGCGGGGGAGGAGAGCAGTTCTTC
j_gene: TRBJ2-7; v_gene: TRBV27; abundance: NA; d_gene: NA; CDR3aa: CASSYTGLLGYEQYF; CDR3nt: TGTGCCAGCAGTTACACAGGGTTACTCGGGTACGAGCAGTACTTC
j_gene: TRBJ2-1; v_gene: TRBV27; abundance: NA; d_gene: TRBD2; CDR3aa: CASNSRLAGVGNEQFF; CDR3nt: TGTGCCAGCAACTCACGACTAGCGGGGGTTGGGAATGAGCAGTTCTTC
j_gene: TRBJ1-3; v_gene: TRBV4-1; abundance: NA; d_gene: NA; CDR3aa: CASSQESSGNTIYF; CDR3nt: TGCGCCAGCAGCCAAGAGAGCTCTGGAAACACCATATATTTT
j_gene: TRBJ2-7; v_gene: TRBV4-1; abundance: NA; d_gene: TRBD1; CDR3aa: CASSQVAPRTGTTYEQYF; CDR3nt: TGCGCCAGCAGCCAAGTAGCCCCCCGGACAGGCACGACCTACGAGCAGTACTTC
j_gene: TRBJ1-1; v_gene: TRBV7-9; abundance: NA; d_gene: NA; CDR3aa: CASSLVGGETEAFF; CDR3nt: TGTGCCAGCAGCTTAGTGGGGGGCGAGACTGAAGCTTTCTTT
j_gene: TRBJ2-7; v_gene: TRBV30; abundance: NA; d_gene: TRBD1; CDR3aa: CAWSPGTGIHEQYF; CDR3nt: TGTGCCTGGAGTCCCGGGACAGGGATTCACGAGCAGTACTTC
j_gene: TRBJ1-4; v_gene: TRBV30; abundance: NA; d_gene: NA; CDR3aa: CAWTPRFAEKLFF; CDR3nt: TGTGCCTGGACCCCCCGTTTTGCTGAAAAACTGTTTTTT
j_gene: TRBJ1-5; v_gene: TRBV4-3; abundance: NA; d_gene: NA; CDR3aa: CASSQDREAGNQPQHF; CDR3nt: TGCGCCAGCAGCCAAGACAGGGAAGCGGGCAATCAGCCCCAGCATTTT
j_gene: TRBJ2-1; v_gene: TRBV30; abundance: NA; d_gene: TRBD2; CDR3aa: CAWATNGGANEQFF; CDR3nt: TGTGCCTGGGCGACTAACGGGGGGGCCAACGAGCAGTTCTTC
j_gene: TRBJ1-5; v_gene: TRBV27; abundance: NA; d_gene: NA; CDR3aa: CASSFAGGNQPQHF; CDR3nt: TGTGCCAGCAGTTTCGCGGGAGGCAATCAGCCCCAGCATTTT
j_gene: TRBJ1-1; v_gene: TRBV7-9; abundance: NA; d_gene: NA; CDR3aa: CASSLGGFEAFF; CDR3nt: TGTGCCAGCAGCTTAGGAGGCTTTGAAGCTTTCTTT
j_gene: TRBJ2-5; v_gene: TRBV4-3; abundance: NA; d_gene: TRBD1; CDR3aa: CASSHGQGEETQYF; CDR3nt: TGCGCCAGCAGCCATGGACAGGGTGAAGAGACCCAGTACTTC
j_gene: TRBJ1-5; v_gene: TRBV7-2; abundance: NA; d_gene: NA; CDR3aa: CASSPTGGGSNQPQHF; CDR3nt: TGTGCCAGCAGCCCCACAGGCGGGGGGAGCAATCAGCCCCAGCATTTT